A single sample gave rise to the 27 T cell receptor beta chains below, sequenced in a study of cytomegalovirus exposure and HLA in healthy donors. The primer mix had 60 Vbeta and 13 Jbeta primers. Sequencing was performed with immunoSEQ multiplex PCR; in TCRdb, only in-frame clones are kept and a portion is missing. The table has about 100,000 clones, around 76% seen once; the top ten hold under 4.5%. Sample: PBMCs. The source of these receptors is a woman between 45 and 65 years old in good health and CMV-seropositive.

This chain uses TRBV30 with TRBJ2-7; 8 positions agree with TRBD1. Looked up from germline, CDR1 is GTSNPN and CDR2 is SVGIG (reference sequence). This CDR3 has 14 residues. V dropped 2 bases and J dropped 7; count of bases not matched to a gene: 10. CDR3 protein: CAWSSGTGSGEQYF. CDR3 DNA sequence: TGTGCCTGGAGTTCCGGGACAGGCAGCGGGGAGCAGTACTTC. The full variable domain, with the rest looked up from reference TRBV30 and TRBJ2-7, is SQTIHQWPATLVQPVGSPLSLECTVEGTSNPNLYWYRQAAGRGLQLLFYSVGIGQISSEVPQNLSASRPQDRQFILSSKKLLLSDSGFYLCAWSSGTGSGEQYFGPGTRLTVT.

The V and J genes are TRBV5-1 and TRBJ2-7; D possibly corresponds to TRBD1 (5 bases). Trimming took off 0 bases at V and 1 base at J, with 5 bases between the two ends. This CDR3 is 13 amino acids long. Germline V gives CDR1 SGHRS, CDR2 YFSETQ. CDR3 bases: TGCGCCAGCAGCTTGGGACAGTCCTACGAGCAGTACTTC. It codes for CASSLGQSYEQYF.

V usage is TRBV4-1 and J usage is TRBJ2-7, with 8 bases that match TRBD2. Germline-derived CDR1 and CDR2 are MGHRA and YSYEKL. This CDR3 has 18 amino acids. Unmatched junction bases numbered 13, after V lost 0 bases and J lost 3 bases. This chain's CDR3 is CASSQERPGSSGYYEQYF. Here the CDR3 DNA reads TGCGCCAGCAGCCAAGAAAGGCCCGGGTCTAGCGGGTACTACGAGCAGTACTTC.

The chain recombines TRBV19 with TRBJ2-1, with 10 bases that match TRBD2. The V segment lost 7 bases and the J segment 6 bases; nucleotides outside the gene matches: 9. Germline CDR1 reads LNHDA; CDR2 reads SQIVND (reference sequence). CDR3 size: 15 residues. The CDR3 is CASTLGSGGANEQFF. DNA for the CDR3: TGTGCCAGTACCCTGGGAAGCGGGGGGGCCAATGAGCAGTTCTTC.

V is TRBV27 and J is TRBJ1-1, with D unresolved. The CDR3 runs 15 residues. Germline assignment: CDR1 MNHEY and CDR2 SMNVEV (reference sequence). Trimming took 0 bases from V and 0 from J, leaving 8 bases between them. DNA for the CDR3: TGTGCCAGCAGTTTATCCGGTTTCCTGAACACTGAAGCTTTCTTT. Encoded protein: CASSLSGFLNTEAFF.

This chain uses TRBV5-6 with TRBJ1-1; 8 bases line up with TRBD1. The CDR3 runs 17 residues. The junction had 11 bases not matched to a gene; V was cut back by 0 bases and J by 4 bases. From germline, CDR1 is SGHDT and CDR2 YYEEEE. The CDR3 DNA reads TGTGCCAGCAGCTTGGGGACAGGGCGGAGGTATGGCACTGAAGCTTTCTTT. It specifies CASSLGTGRRYGTEAFF.

The J gene is TRBJ2-2, the V gene TRBV27, with TRBD2 matching over 7 bases. The junction had 9 bases not matched to a gene; V was cut back by 1 base and J by 7 bases. Germline V gene data show CDR1 as MNHEY and CDR2 as SMNVEV (reference sequence). The CDR3 extends over 16 amino acids. Here the CDR3 reads CASSLLVGGNDGELFF. Here the CDR3 DNA reads TGTGCCAGCAGTTTATTGGTGGGGGGGAATGACGGGGAGCTGTTTTTT.

This clone was seen just once. This sequence joins TRBV29-1 and TRBJ1-2, with 7 bases lining up with TRBD1. The CDR3 extends over 14 amino acids. After removal of 3 bases from V and 2 bases from J, the junction contained 6 bases not matched to a gene. CDR1 is SQVTM and CDR2 is ANQGSEA in the germline V gene. The CDR3 region is CSVDPGGSNYGYTF. In nucleotides, the CDR3 is TGCAGCGTTGATCCAGGGGGTTCAAACTATGGCTACACCTTC.

The chain combines TRBV11-2 with TRBJ2-7, with D unresolved. Germline V CDR1 and CDR2: SGHAT, FQNNGV. The CDR3 contains 12 residues. Trimming stripped 5 bases from V and 2 bases from J, with 7 bases between. CDR3 bases: TGTGCCAGCAGCCCATTCCCCTACGAGCAGTACTTC. Amino acids: CASSPFPYEQYF.

The rearrangement uses TRBV10-3 and TRBJ1-1, with a weak D call TRBD1 (5 bases). The CDR3 has 13 residues. Per the germline V gene, CDR1 is ENHRY and CDR2 is SYGVKD. Trimming left V 8 bases short and J 1 base short, with 11 bases between. The CDR3 loop reads CAIGGGENTEAFF. The CDR3 DNA is TGTGCCATCGGGGGAGGGGAGAACACTGAAGCTTTCTTT.

This clone has only one observation. The chain's CDR3 is CSAGQDYGYTF. Here the CDR3 DNA reads TGCAGTGCTGGACAGGACTATGGCTACACCTTC. This chain uses TRBV20-1 with TRBJ1-2; 7 positions agree with TRBD1. Germline V CDR1 and CDR2: DFQATT, SNEGSKA (reference sequence). The CDR3 is 11 amino acids. V shed 5 bases and J 3 bases; nucleotides not matched to a gene: 0.

Comment on this clone: This CDR3 is also generated by other DNA sequences in the sample. The chain combines TRBV2 with TRBJ1-5; the match to TRBD1 covers 10 bases. This CDR3 region has 16 residues. Germline V CDR1 and CDR2: SNHLY, FYNNEI. V lost 7 bases to trimming and J lost 2 bases; unmatched junction nucleotides: 8. The CDR3 DNA sequence: TGTGCCAGCACCTTGACAGGGGGCGCGGGCAATCAGCCCCAGCATTTT. It specifies CASTLTGGAGNQPQHF.

This chain joins TRBV19 and TRBJ1-5; 7 bases align to TRBD1. The junction had 13 bases not matched to a gene; V was cut back by 6 bases and J by 2 bases. CDR3 length: 17 amino acids. From germline, CDR1 is LNHDA and CDR2 SQIVND (reference sequence). CDR3 protein: CASRHLGGVPGNQPQHF. In nucleotides, the CDR3 is TGTGCCAGTAGGCATCTAGGGGGCGTCCCAGGCAATCAGCCCCAGCATTTT.

V gene TRBV7-9 combines with J gene TRBJ2-3; no definite D call. There are 14 residues in the CDR3. CDR1 and CDR2 from the germline V gene are SEHNR and FQNEAQ (reference sequence). V was pared by 10 bases and J by 1 base, with 15 bases between. The CDR3 sequence is CATDSSRRTDTQYF. CDR3 in DNA: TGTGCCACCGATAGTAGCAGACGCACAGATACGCAGTATTTT.

CDR3 nucleotides: TGTGCCAGCAGCTCCCCGACAGGGGGTCGGGGGGCCAACGTCCTGACTTTC. This codes for CASSSPTGGRGANVLTF. The V and J genes are TRBV11-2 and TRBJ2-6; 9 nucleotides match TRBD1. J gave up 4 bases and V 4 bases, and 8 bases lay outside the gene matches. The CDR3 has 17 amino acids. Germline loops: CDR1 SGHAT, CDR2 FQNNGV.

This CDR3 is CASSLGRDRVPYEQYF. As DNA, the CDR3 is TGTGCCAGCAGCTTAGGGCGGGACAGGGTTCCCTACGAGCAGTACTTC. V gene TRBV5-5 combines with J gene TRBJ2-7; 9 bases match TRBD1. The CDR3 loop spans 16 amino acids. Trimming took 2 bases from V and 2 from J; bases not matched to a gene: 8. Looked up from germline, CDR1 is SGHKS and CDR2 is YYEKEE (reference sequence).

This chain connects TRBV7-9 to TRBJ2-1, with a weak D call TRBD1 (7 bases). This CDR3 is built from 13 residues. The germline gives CDR1 SEHNR, CDR2 FQNEAQ (reference sequence). With 5 bases removed from V and 13 bases from J, the gap between germline ends came to 18 bases. The CDR3 region is CASSPGGLLEQFF. In DNA, the CDR3 is TGTGCCAGCAGCCCAGGGGGGCTTCTCGAACAGTTCTTC.

V and J are TRBV5-1 and TRBJ1-2; D gene ambiguous. Trimming took 4 bases from V and 8 from J, leaving 18 bases between them. Germline values: CDR1 SGHRS, CDR2 YFSETQ. This CDR3 comprises 14 residues. The CDR3 loop reads CASSPFRVGRGYTF. As DNA, the CDR3 is TGCGCCAGCAGCCCTTTCCGGGTCGGTCGGGGCTACACCTTC.

V is TRBV5-1 and J is TRBJ1-2; D gene uncertain. The germline CDR1 and CDR2 sequences are SGHRS and YFSETQ. V was shortened by 4 bases and J by 4 bases, with 14 bases between the two germline ends. This CDR3 has 14 residues. The DNA of the CDR3 is TGCGCCAGCAGCGGACGGGAGGAGCCCTATGGCTACACCTTC. Amino acids: CASSGREEPYGYTF.

J is TRBJ2-1 and V is TRBV11-2; 9 positions match TRBD2. The V and J ends lost 3 bases and 6 bases, in that order; junction bases with no gene match: 15. This CDR3 is built from 18 residues. Germline V gene sequence: CDR1 SGHAT, CDR2 FQNNGV. This chain's CDR3 is CASSFITGLALRGNEQFF. The CDR3 coding sequence is TGTGCCAGCAGCTTCATTACGGGACTAGCCCTACGAGGCAATGAGCAGTTCTTC.

The chain uses TRBV27 and TRBJ1-5; D may be TRBD1 (5 bases). Trimming cost V 5 bases and J 3 bases, with 11 bases left between them. The length of the CDR3 is 14 residues. Germline V CDR1 and CDR2: MNHEY, SMNVEV (reference sequence). This CDR3 reads CASSLQGYNQPQHF. Here the CDR3 DNA reads TGTGCCAGCAGTCTTCAGGGATACAATCAGCCCCAGCATTTT.

The chain uses TRBV2 and TRBJ1-2; weak D call: TRBD1 (6 bases). The germline V gene encodes CDR1 SNHLY and CDR2 FYNNEI. The CDR3 loop spans 14 amino acids. The V end was cut by 6 bases, the J end by 5 bases, with 16 bases between. The CDR3 DNA reads as TGTGCCAGCAGCGAAAGAGGGGGGGAGTATGGCTACACCTTC. This codes for CASSERGGEYGYTF.

This clone was observed a handful of times. The V gene is TRBV12-5, the J gene TRBJ1-2; 10 bases are shared with TRBD1. The V gene's germline CDR1 is LGHNT and CDR2 FRNRAP. CDR3 length equals 14 residues. V lost 4 bases and J lost 4; bases outside the gene matches: 3. DNA for the CDR3: TGTGCTAGTGGTTCGGACAGGGGGTCCTATGGCTACACCTTC. Translation: CASGSDRGSYGYTF.

The V call is TRBV19, the J call TRBJ1-1; no clear D. V was shortened by 8 bases and J by 0 bases, with 7 bases between the two germline ends. The germline V gene encodes CDR1 LNHDA and CDR2 SQIVND (reference sequence). This CDR3 is 12 amino acids long. The DNA of the CDR3 is TGTGCCAGTTTCGGAGTGAACACTGAAGCTTTCTTT. It specifies CASFGVNTEAFF.

The genes are TRBV7-8 and TRBJ2-7; weak D call: TRBD2 (7 bases). The length of the CDR3 is 15 residues. Trimming pared 1 base from V and 3 bases from J, leaving 13 bases between. The germline V gene has CDR1 SGHVS and CDR2 FQNEAQ. The DNA of the CDR3 is TGTGCCAGCAGCTTAGAGGGGGGGGGCCTCTACGAGCAGTACTTC. This gives the protein CASSLEGGGLYEQYF.

This clone occurred once. This rearrangement joins TRBV6-6 to TRBJ2-1; 10 bases match TRBD2. Germline assignment: CDR1 MNHNY and CDR2 SVGAGI (reference sequence). V was clipped by 5 bases and J by 3 bases; unmatched bases: 4. The CDR3 is 15 residues long. The DNA of the CDR3 is TGTGCCAGCAGTCTCAAGCGGGGGGGCTACAATGAGCAGTTCTTC. It is translated as CASSLKRGGYNEQFF.

This rearrangement joins TRBV28 to TRBJ2-1; D possibly corresponds to TRBD1 (7 bases). Germline assignment: CDR1 MDHEN and CDR2 SYDVKM. This CDR3 spans 14 amino acids. Trimming removed 3 bases at V and 8 bases at J, with 14 bases between. The CDR3 nucleotides are TGTGCCAGCAGTTTCTCCGACAGGGAGGATGAGCAGTTCTTC. Translated, it gives CASSFSDREDEQFF.